Below are 15 T cell receptor beta chains sequenced from a single sample in a study of T cells after yellow fever vaccination. TCRdb processed the 5' RACE reads anew with MiXCR; each CDR3 protein has one entry. The top ten hold 3% to 3.5% of the sample, which has some 340,000 distinct CDR3 sequences, about 11% seen once. Material: CD4+ T cells sorted from PBMCs, obtained 45 days after the yellow fever booster vaccination. The receptor source for this set is a man aged 18-30 years who received the YFV17D yellow fever vaccine.

The chain employs TRBV7-9 and TRBJ2-1; weak D call: TRBD2 (5 bases). The V gene's germline CDR1 is SEHNR and CDR2 FQNEAQ (reference sequence). The CDR3 is made up of 13 amino acids. V was trimmed by 1 base and J by 10 bases, leaving 11 bases between them. The CDR3 loop is CASSLEAVAEQFF. Here the CDR3 DNA reads TGTGCCAGCAGCTTAGAGGCGGTAGCGGAGCAGTTCTTC. The whole variable domain, remainder taken from reference TRBV7-9 and TRBJ2-1, is DTGVSQNPRHKITKRGQNVTFRCDPISEHNRLYWYRQTLGQGPEFLTYFQNEAQLEKSRLLSDRFSAERPKGSFSTLEIQRTEQGDSAMYLCASSLEAVAEQFFGPGTRLTVL.

This clonotype was counted between two and nine times. The V gene is TRBV6-2 or TRBV6-3, the J gene TRBJ1-2, with TRBD1 matching over 8 bases. CDR3 size: 16 residues. After removal of 4 bases from V and 6 bases from J, the junction contained 13 bases not matched to a gene. Germline CDR1 MNHEY, CDR2 SVGEGT. The CDR3 here is CASSFSPGQEADGYTF. The CDR3 nucleotides read TGTGCCAGCAGTTTTAGTCCGGGACAGGAGGCGGATGGCTACACCTTC.

This clonotype was recorded a few times. The V gene is TRBV7-9, the J gene TRBJ2-1; D is perhaps TRBD2 (6 bases). Per the germline V gene, CDR1 is SEHNR and CDR2 is FQNEAQ (reference sequence). V was pared by 5 bases and J by 8 bases, with 22 bases between. The CDR3 runs to 16 residues. The CDR3 sequence: CASSRNLAFSPYEQFF. DNA of the CDR3: TGTGCCAGCAGCAGAAATCTAGCGTTCTCACCATATGAGCAGTTCTTC.

The chain links TRBV20-1 to TRBJ2-6; no clear D gene. V dropped 0 bases and J dropped 0 bases, with 6 bases sitting between them. CDR1 DFQATT and CDR2 SNEGSKA come from the germline V gene (reference sequence). The CDR3 length is 15 residues. CDR3 sequence reads: CSAREGHSGANVLTF. The CDR3 DNA reads as TGCAGTGCTAGAGAGGGCCACTCTGGGGCCAACGTCCTGACTTTC.

This clonotype came up a few times. V gene TRBV3-1 combines with J gene TRBJ2-2, with D possibly called TRBD1 or TRBD2 (5 bases each). V lost 4 bases and J 7 bases, leaving 13 bases between the germline ends. The length of the CDR3 is 14 residues. Germline V gene data show CDR1 as LGHDT and CDR2 as YNNKEL (reference sequence). CDR3 in amino acids: CASSPGATGGELFF. CDR3 sequence (DNA): TGTGCCAGCAGCCCCGGGGCGACCGGCGGGGAGCTGTTTTTT.

The chain is built from TRBV18 and TRBJ2-7, with TRBD1 as a possible D gene (5 bases). The germline gives CDR1 KGHSH, CDR2 LQKENI. This CDR3 region has 14 residues. Trimming took off 6 bases at V and 1 base at J, with 13 bases between the two ends. The CDR3 DNA sequence: TGTGCCAGCTCCCTCGAGAGGACATCCTACGAGCAGTACGTC. This translates into CASSLERTSYEQYV.

In this sample, this clonotype turned up a few times. The genes are TRBV7-9 and TRBJ2-3; TRBD2 aligns across 12 bases. The V gene's germline CDR1 is SEHNR and CDR2 FQNEAQ (reference sequence). The CDR3 spans 17 residues. J gave up 4 bases and V 2 bases, and 7 bases lay outside the gene matches. The CDR3 loop reads CASSLFGLAGTPDTQYF. The CDR3, as DNA: TGTGCCAGCAGCTTATTCGGACTAGCGGGGACCCCAGATACGCAGTATTTT.

Many counts were recorded for this clonotype. V gene TRBV11-2 combines with J gene TRBJ2-1, with 10 bases that match TRBD1. The V and J ends lost 8 bases and 4 bases, in that order; junction bases with no gene match: 2. CDR3 length: 13 residues. From germline, CDR1 is SGHAT and CDR2 FQNNGV. The CDR3 coding sequence is TGTGCCAGCCGACAGGGGGCTTACAATGAGCAGTTCTTC. It translates to CASRQGAYNEQFF.

V and J are TRBV10-3 and TRBJ1-1; perhaps TRBD1 as D (5 bases). Germline loops: CDR1 ENHRY, CDR2 SYGVKD. The CDR3 spans 13 residues. V was cut by 4 bases and J by 8 bases, with 14 bases left in between. The CDR3: CAISAGLGGEAFF. CDR3 coding DNA: TGTGCCATCAGTGCGGGGCTGGGAGGAGAAGCTTTCTTT.

The chain links TRBV18 to TRBJ1-1; a weak D match, TRBD1 (5 bases). The CDR3 is made up of 13 amino acids. Germline V gene data show CDR1 as KGHSH and CDR2 as LQKENI. The V and J ends lost 9 bases and 2 bases respectively, with 13 bases between them. CDR3 in amino acids: CASSAQDNTEAFF. The DNA of the CDR3 is TGTGCCAGTTCCGCACAGGACAACACTGAAGCTTTCTTT.

There are many counts of this clonotype. The genes are TRBV7-2 and TRBJ2-6; 12 bases line up with TRBD1. V was pared by 5 bases and J by 2 bases, with 4 bases of the junction left unmatched. Germline-derived CDR1 and CDR2 are SGHTA and FQGNSA. The CDR3 spans 17 residues. The CDR3 sequence: CASSPRDRGPGANVLTF. CDR3 nucleotides: TGTGCCAGCAGCCCGCGGGACAGGGGGCCTGGGGCCAACGTCCTGACTTTC.

The chain's CDR3 is CAISEGRGSYGYTF. The CDR3 nucleotides are TGTGCCATCAGTGAGGGGCGGGGGAGCTATGGCTACACCTTC. The chain links TRBV10-3 to TRBJ1-2; a weak D match, TRBD1 (5 bases). Trimming left V 2 bases short and J 4 bases short, with 11 bases between. Germline V gene sequence: CDR1 ENHRY, CDR2 SYGVKD. The CDR3 has 14 residues.

This rearrangement joins TRBV7-9 to TRBJ2-3; 8 nucleotides align to TRBD2. The CDR3 covers 16 residues. Trimming took 5 bases from V and 2 from J; bases not matched to a gene: 9. The germline CDR1 and CDR2 sequences are SEHNR and FQNEAQ (reference sequence). CDR3 region: CASSPRQRGSTDTQYF. The CDR3 DNA reads as TGTGCCAGCAGCCCGCGTCAGCGGGGGTCCACAGATACGCAGTATTTT.

This clonotype has only a few counts. The gene calls are TRBV29-1 and TRBJ2-5, with 9 bases fitting TRBD2. Germline V gene sequence: CDR1 SQVTM, CDR2 ANQGSEA. The CDR3 has 14 residues. Trimming at V came to 7 bases and at J to 3 bases, leaving 9 bases not matched to a gene. This CDR3 reads CSGGSGGGKETQYF. Here the CDR3 DNA reads TGCAGCGGGGGTAGCGGGGGAGGGAAAGAGACCCAGTACTTC.

This clonotype has just a few counts. This rearrangement joins TRBV5-1 to TRBJ2-3, with TRBD2 identical over 15 bases. With 5 bases clipped from V and 0 bases from J, the junction kept 7 bases outside the gene matches. Germline V gives CDR1 SGHRS, CDR2 YFSETQ. This CDR3 has 18 residues. CDR3 DNA: TGCGCCAGCAGTTCCCGGACTAGCGGGGGGGGTAGCACAGATACGCAGTATTTT. Protein product: CASSSRTSGGGSTDTQYF.